The next 30 T cell receptor beta chains were all read from a single sample in a study of shared clonotypes between healthy human individuals. This table comes from immunoSEQ multiplex PCR, and its TCRdb copy is limited to in-frame clones, with some not included. This table holds 150,000 to 200,000 clones, 66% found once. The sequenced sample consisted of memory CD4+ T cells sorted from blood. The subset was: CD45RA-negative fraction. The receptors here all came from a man aged 25-45 years in good health.

This clone was seen many times. The rearrangement links TRBV7-8 to TRBJ2-1; no clear D gene. V was trimmed by 0 bases and J by 0 bases, leaving 6 bases between them. The CDR3 totals 15 residues. Germline V gene sequence: CDR1 SGHVS, CDR2 FQNEAQ. CDR3 sequence (DNA): TGTGCCAGCAGCTTAGCGATGAGCTCCTACAATGAGCAGTTCTTC. Encoded protein: CASSLAMSSYNEQFF.

V usage is TRBV2 and J usage is TRBJ2-7; 9 bases are a match to TRBD1. CDR1 is SNHLY, CDR2 FYNNEI, per germline. The CDR3 runs 15 residues. Trimming cost V 6 bases and J 1 base; bases outside gene matches: 7. CDR3 DNA sequence: TGTGCCAGCAGCGCGGACAGGGGAGAGTCCTACGAGCAGTACTTC. This encodes CASSADRGESYEQYF.

The gene calls are TRBV5-6 and TRBJ2-3; TRBD1 matches 9 bases. The CDR3 is 15 amino acids. Germline CDR1 SGHDT, CDR2 YYEEEE. With 5 bases clipped from V and 0 bases from J, the junction kept 4 bases outside the gene matches. The DNA of the CDR3 is TGTGCCAGCAGTGGGACAGGGCAAAGCACAGATACGCAGTATTTT. Translating gives CASSGTGQSTDTQYF.

V and J are TRBV4-3 and TRBJ2-2, with D uncertain. Between the trimmed V and J ends, which lost 0 bases and 8 bases, there was a span of 13 bases. Germline V gene sequence: CDR1 LGHNA, CDR2 YSLEER. The CDR3 covers 15 residues. The CDR3 loop is CASSQEEKYSGELFF. The CDR3 region has the DNA TGCGCCAGCAGCCAAGAGGAAAAATACTCTGGGGAGCTGTTTTTT.

This chain uses TRBV15 with TRBJ2-7; D may be TRBD2 (5 bases). Germline V lookup: CDR1 LNHNV, CDR2 YYDKDF (reference sequence). The CDR3 sequence is 14 residues long. V was pared by 1 base and J by 4 bases, with 11 bases between. In nucleotides, the CDR3 is TGTGCCACCAGCAGAGGGTGGGAGCCGTACGAGCAGTACTTC. It codes for CATSRGWEPYEQYF.

The J gene is TRBJ2-7, the V gene TRBV2; tentative D call: TRBD2 (6 bases). This CDR3 comprises 13 residues. Trimming pared 7 bases from V and 5 bases from J, leaving 15 bases between. The V gene's germline CDR1 is SNHLY and CDR2 FYNNEI. The CDR3 DNA reads as TGTGCCAGCAAGGTGGGGACTCCCGACGAGCAGTACTTC. It yields the protein CASKVGTPDEQYF.

The chain joins TRBV4-3 to TRBJ2-2; D not resolved. The CDR3 covers 15 residues. From germline, CDR1 is LGHNA and CDR2 YSLEER. Trimming took off 0 bases at V and 6 bases at J, with 11 bases between the two ends. The CDR3 DNA reads TGCGCCAGCAGCCAAGATTTACTTGCGGCCGGGGAGCTGTTTTTT. It translates to CASSQDLLAAGELFF.

The J gene is TRBJ2-1, the V gene TRBV9; TRBD2 agrees at 14 bases. Germline assignment: CDR1 SGDLS and CDR2 YYNGEE. This CDR3 contains 17 residues. The V and J ends lost 2 bases and 0 bases, in that order; junction bases with no gene match: 1. The CDR3 DNA sequence: TGTGCCAGCAGCGTGACTAGCGGGAGGGCCTCCTACAATGAGCAGTTCTTC. This encodes CASSVTSGRASYNEQFF.

This clone showed up just a few times. Compared with germline, one end of the junction differs, possibly owing to a read error. The chain joins TRBV6-1 to TRBJ2-5; TRBD2 matches at 7 bases. CDR1 and CDR2 from the germline V gene are MNHNS and SASEGT. This CDR3 has 16 residues. CDR3 residues: CASSAREVGDQEAQYF. The CDR3 bases are TGTGCCAGCAGTGCACGGGAGGTGGGGGACCAAGAGGCCCAGTACTTC.

The chain employs TRBV6-6 and TRBJ2-7; D is unclear. V was trimmed by 2 bases and J by 7 bases, leaving 6 bases between them. The CDR3 has 11 residues. CDR1 is MNHNY and CDR2 is SVGAGI in the germline V gene (reference sequence). Written as DNA, the CDR3 is TGTGCCAGCAGTTACGAAGAGGAGCAGTACTTC. Its protein is CASSYEEEQYF.

The genes are TRBV12-5 and TRBJ2-7; D may be TRBD2 (6 bases). V lost 7 bases, J lost 3 bases, and 16 bases lay in between. Germline V gives CDR1 LGHNT, CDR2 FRNRAP. CDR3 length: 14 amino acids. The CDR3 nucleotides read TGTGCTAGTGCCCTACAGACTAGTATCTACGAGCAGTACTTC. Protein product: CASALQTSIYEQYF.

The genes are TRBV20-1 and TRBJ2-7; D is ambiguous. CDR3 size: 11 residues. V gave up 2 bases and J gave up 6 bases, with 8 bases separating them. Germline V CDR1 and CDR2: DFQATT, SNEGSKA (reference sequence). CDR3 sequence: CSARPISEQYF. The CDR3 DNA follows: TGCAGTGCTAGACCAATAAGCGAGCAGTACTTC.

The chain carries TRBV19 and TRBJ2-1, with 7 positions matching TRBD2. Unmatched junction bases numbered 18, after V lost 4 bases and J lost 0 bases. CDR3 length equals 20 residues. Germline V gene data show CDR1 as LNHDA and CDR2 as SQIVND (reference sequence). CDR3 residues: CASSRGPAASSGSSYNEQFF. DNA for the CDR3: TGTGCCAGTAGTAGAGGGCCCGCGGCATCTAGCGGCAGCTCCTACAATGAGCAGTTCTTC. The full variable domain, rest sourced from reference TRBV19 and TRBJ2-1, is DGGITQSPKYLFRKEGQNVTLSCEQNLNHDAMYWYRQDPGQGLRLIYYSQIVNDFQKGDIAEGYSVSREKKESFPLTVTSAQKNPTAFYLCASSRGPAASSGSSYNEQFFGPGTRLTVL.

This clone was recorded a few times. The chain combines TRBV6-5 with TRBJ1-2; D may be TRBD1 (5 bases). V gave up 7 bases and J gave up 8 bases, with 14 bases separating them. In germline, CDR1 is MNHEY, CDR2 SVGAGI. This CDR3 contains 12 residues. The CDR3 coding sequence is TGTGCCAGCACCAACGGGGGTTCCGGCTACACCTTC. Protein sequence: CASTNGGSGYTF.

V and J are TRBV5-1 and TRBJ2-3; D uncertain. Trimming took off 4 bases at V and 6 bases at J, with 9 bases between the two ends. The CDR3 spans 12 residues. CDR1 SGHRS and CDR2 YFSETQ come from the germline V gene. CDR3 in DNA: TGCGCCAGCAGCCTTATCGGGGATACGCAGTATTTT. Residues: CASSLIGDTQYF.

This clone was found once. The V and J genes are TRBV6-1 and TRBJ1-5; D is possibly TRBD1 (6 bases). This CDR3 comprises 14 residues. Germline CDR1 is MNHNS and CDR2 is SASEGT. The V end was cut by 1 base, the J end by 9 bases, with 13 bases between. Written as DNA, the CDR3 is TGTGCCAGCAGTGAAGTCGGGGGCTCTGGGCCCCAGCATTTT. This gives the protein CASSEVGGSGPQHF.

The CDR3 spells CASSLLPGLAGNEQFF. The DNA of the CDR3 is TGTGCCAGCAGCTTATTACCGGGACTAGCGGGCAATGAGCAGTTCTTC. This chain joins TRBV7-2 and TRBJ2-1; the match to TRBD2 covers 12 bases. The ends lost 2 bases at V and 6 bases at J; junction bases unmatched: 5. The CDR3 runs to 16 residues. CDR1 SGHTA and CDR2 FQGNSA come from the germline V gene.

The sample holds a few counts of this clone. V is TRBV28 and J is TRBJ1-3; TRBD1 agrees at 11 bases. CDR3 length: 18 residues. Trimming at V came to 6 bases and at J to 2 bases, leaving 12 bases not matched to a gene. Germline CDR1 MDHEN, CDR2 SYDVKM. The chain's CDR3 is CASRGGQGASRAGNTIYF. The CDR3 coding sequence is TGTGCCAGCAGGGGAGGACAGGGGGCGTCCCGGGCTGGAAACACCATATATTTT.

A word on this clone: A much larger clone lies a single base off, so this may be a read error. The sample contains more than one DNA sequence encoding this CDR3. The V call is TRBV5-1, the J call TRBJ2-5; the D gene is possibly TRBD1 (8 bases). The CDR3 has 15 amino acids. V was clipped by 3 bases and J by 4 bases, with 16 bases between them. Germline V CDR1 and CDR2: SGHRS, YFSETQ. The chain's CDR3 is CASSSNTGGGETQYF. DNA for the CDR3: TGCGCCAGCAGCTCTAATACAGGGGGGGGAGAGACCCAGTACTTC.

This clone was seen a few times. The J gene is TRBJ2-7, the V gene TRBV5-4; 7 bases line up with TRBD1. With V trimmed by 4 bases and J by 2 bases, 12 bases remained unmatched. CDR1 is SGHNT and CDR2 is YYREEE in the germline V gene (reference sequence). This CDR3 comprises 16 residues. For the CDR3, the DNA is TGTGCCAGCAGCCTTTGGGACAGAGGAGTACCCTACGAGCAGTACTTC. It encodes CASSLWDRGVPYEQYF.

CDR3 nucleotides: TGCAGCGTTGAGGGGGGCCCAGGCGCAGATACGCAGTATTTT. This gives the protein CSVEGGPGADTQYF. This sequence joins TRBV29-1 and TRBJ2-3; D possibly uses TRBD1 or TRBD2 (6 bases each). There are 14 residues in the CDR3. Trimming stripped 3 bases from V and 4 bases from J, with 14 bases between. Germline V gene data show CDR1 as SQVTM and CDR2 as ANQGSEA.

The V and J genes are TRBV5-4 and TRBJ2-2; D possibly matches TRBD1 or TRBD2 (5 bases each). The CDR3 is 18 residues long. CDR1 is SGHNT and CDR2 is YYREEE in the germline V gene (reference sequence). Trimming removed 0 bases at V and 4 bases at J, with 19 bases between. As DNA, the CDR3 is TGTGCCAGCAGCTTGGCCCAGTGGGACCGCCTGGCCACCGGGGAGCTGTTTTTT. Its protein is CASSLAQWDRLATGELFF.

This chain links TRBV21-1 with TRBJ2-7; the table calls TRBD2, which could not be checked here. TRBV21-1 is termed a pseudogene. The CDR3 totals 14 residues. DNA of the CDR3: TGTGCCAGCAGCAAAAACGGGAGGCAGTACGAGCAGTACTTC. Protein: CASSKNGRQYEQYF.

The rearrangement uses TRBV2 and TRBJ1-3; D is unclear. CDR3 length: 13 amino acids. Germline V gene data show CDR1 as SNHLY and CDR2 as FYNNEI. V lost 9 bases and J 1 base, leaving 10 bases between the germline ends. This chain's CDR3 is CASVYHSGNTIYF. The CDR3 bases are TGTGCCAGTGTATACCATTCTGGAAACACCATATATTTT.

CDR3 sequence: CASSYGFPSYEQYF. The DNA of the CDR3 is TGTGCCAGCAGTTATGGGTTTCCGTCCTACGAGCAGTACTTC. The chain recombines TRBV6-5 with TRBJ2-7, with unresolved D. This CDR3 region has 14 residues. Germline V gene lookup returns CDR1 MNHEY and CDR2 SVGAGI. Trimming removed 3 bases at V and 1 base at J, with 10 bases between.

The chain has TRBV4-1 and TRBJ2-1; D is unclear. V lost 3 bases to trimming and J lost 4 bases, with 10 bases between them. The CDR3 is made up of 14 amino acids. CDR1 and CDR2 from the germline V gene are MGHRA and YSYEKL. The CDR3 DNA reads TGCGCCAGCAGCCATAGCCAGGAATACAATGAGCAGTTCTTC. Protein product: CASSHSQEYNEQFF.

This chain uses TRBV2 with TRBJ2-7, with D perhaps TRBD1 (5 bases). Germline lookup yields CDR1 SNHLY and CDR2 FYNNEI. This CDR3 contains 14 residues. V was shortened by 6 bases and J by 2 bases, with 14 bases between the two germline ends. The CDR3 loop reads CASRLSQQAYEQYF. The CDR3 region has the DNA TGTGCCAGCAGGCTTTCTCAACAGGCCTACGAGCAGTACTTC.

The V gene is TRBV11-3, the J gene TRBJ2-5; a weak D match, TRBD2 (5 bases). Germline V gene sequence: CDR1 SGHNT, CDR2 YENEEA. Between the trimmed V and J ends, which lost 5 bases and 5 bases, there was a span of 21 bases. There are 16 residues in the CDR3. The CDR3 sequence: CASSRGGLGSMETQYF. The CDR3 DNA reads as TGTGCCAGCAGCCGGGGTGGGTTAGGGTCCATGGAGACCCAGTACTTC.

V is TRBV7-2 and J is TRBJ2-5; D is possibly TRBD2 (6 bases). V was trimmed by 0 bases and J by 4 bases, leaving 12 bases between them. This CDR3 is 15 amino acids long. Germline CDR1 and CDR2: SGHTA and FQGNSA. The CDR3, as DNA: TGTGCCAGCAGCTTAGCGCGGGGTAGCCGAGAGACCCAGTACTTC. Its protein product is CASSLARGSRETQYF.

The chain combines TRBV5-5 with TRBJ1-2, with D uncertain. V lost 0 bases and J 4 bases, leaving 7 bases between the germline ends. Germline values: CDR1 SGHKS, CDR2 YYEKEE (reference sequence). The length of the CDR3 is 13 residues. Here the CDR3 reads CASSLDGSYGYTF. CDR3 in DNA: TGTGCCAGCAGCTTGGATGGGTCCTATGGCTACACCTTC. The full variable domain, in which reference TRBV5-5 and TRBJ1-2 provide the parts outside the CDR3, is DAGVTQSPTHLIKTRGQQVTLRCSPISGHKSVSWYQQVLGQGPQFIFQYYEKEERGRGNFPDRFSARQFPNYSSELNVNALLLGDSALYLCASSLDGSYGYTFGSGTRLTVV.